Described below is a single T cell receptor (beta chain) sequence and its context. The entry originates in a study of T cell changes during pregnancy in multiple sclerosis. Produced via immunoSEQ multiplex PCR; TCRdb's table is partial and in-frame only. The sample carries about 30,000 clones, 75% to 90% recorded once. This CDR3 has 17 amino acids. The J segment lost 1 base and the V segment lost 5 bases, leaving 8 bases of the junction unmatched. Looked up from germline, CDR1 is WSHSY and CDR2 is SAAADI. This sequence originates from a female donor in good health, enrolled as a control in a pregnancy study. Sequenced material: CD4+ T cells from peripheral blood mononuclear cells, taken in the first trimester of pregnancy. V gene TRBV10-2 combines with J gene TRBJ1-5, with 10 bases identical to TRBD1. For the CDR3, the DNA is TGCGCCAGCAGTAGGGACAGGGGAGATAGGAGCAATCAGCCCCAGCATTTT. Its translation is CASSRDRGDRSNQPQHF.